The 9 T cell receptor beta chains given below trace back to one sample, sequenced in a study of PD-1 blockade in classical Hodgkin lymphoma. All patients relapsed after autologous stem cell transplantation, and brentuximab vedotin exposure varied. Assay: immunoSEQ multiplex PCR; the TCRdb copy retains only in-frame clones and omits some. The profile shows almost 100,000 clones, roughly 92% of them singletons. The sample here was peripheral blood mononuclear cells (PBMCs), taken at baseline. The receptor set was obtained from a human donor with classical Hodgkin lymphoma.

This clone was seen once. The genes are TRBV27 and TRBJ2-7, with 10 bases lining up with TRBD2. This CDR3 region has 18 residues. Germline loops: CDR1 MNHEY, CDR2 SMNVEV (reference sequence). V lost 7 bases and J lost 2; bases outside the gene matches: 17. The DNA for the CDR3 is TGTGCCAGCACAAAAAGGGCTAGCGGGAGAGTCGGGCCCTACGAGCAGTACTTC. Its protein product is CASTKRASGRVGPYEQYF.

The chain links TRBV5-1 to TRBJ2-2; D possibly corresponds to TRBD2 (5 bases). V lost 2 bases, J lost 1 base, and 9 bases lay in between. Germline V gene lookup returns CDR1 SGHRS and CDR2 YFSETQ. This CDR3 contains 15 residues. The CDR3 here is CASSLTRENTGELFF. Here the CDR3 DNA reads TGCGCCAGCAGCTTAACTAGGGAGAACACCGGGGAGCTGTTTTTT.

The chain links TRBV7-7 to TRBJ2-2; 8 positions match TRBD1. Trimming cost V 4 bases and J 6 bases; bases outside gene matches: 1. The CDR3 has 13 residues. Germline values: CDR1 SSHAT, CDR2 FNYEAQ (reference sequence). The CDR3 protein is CASSSTGAGELFF. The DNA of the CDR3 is TGTGCCAGCAGCTCGACAGGGGCCGGGGAGCTGTTTTTT. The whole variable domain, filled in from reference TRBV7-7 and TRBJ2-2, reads GAGVSQSPRYKVTKRGQDVTLRCDPISSHATLYWYQQALGQGPEFLTYFNYEAQPDKSGLPSDRFSAERPEGSISTLTIQRTEQRDSAMYRCASSSTGAGELFFGEGSRLTVL.

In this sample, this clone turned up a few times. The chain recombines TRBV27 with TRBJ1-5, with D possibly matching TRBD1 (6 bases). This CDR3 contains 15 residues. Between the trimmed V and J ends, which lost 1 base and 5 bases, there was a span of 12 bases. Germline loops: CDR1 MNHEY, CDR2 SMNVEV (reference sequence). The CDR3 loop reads CASSLWGRGDQPQHF. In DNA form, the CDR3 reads TGTGCCAGCAGTTTATGGGGCAGGGGTGATCAGCCCCAGCATTTT.

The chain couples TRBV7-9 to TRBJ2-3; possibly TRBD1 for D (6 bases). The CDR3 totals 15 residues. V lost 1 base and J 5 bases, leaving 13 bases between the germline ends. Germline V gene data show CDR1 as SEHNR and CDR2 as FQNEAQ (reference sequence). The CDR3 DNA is TGTGCCAGCAGCTTAGGCCTTCCAGGGGAAGATACGCAGTATTTT. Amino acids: CASSLGLPGEDTQYF. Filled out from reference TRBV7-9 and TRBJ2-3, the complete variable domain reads DTGVSQNPRHKITKRGQNVTFRCDPISEHNRLYWYRQTLGQGPEFLTYFQNEAQLEKSRLLSDRFSAERPKGSFSTLEIQRTEQGDSAMYLCASSLGLPGEDTQYFGPGTRLTVL.

The CDR3 DNA reads TGTGCCAGCAGCCCCAAAACTCCGCCCGGGGAGCTGTTTTTT. It is translated as CASSPKTPPGELFF. The J gene is TRBJ2-2, the V gene TRBV7-6, with unresolved D. Trimming cost V 5 bases and J 6 bases, with 13 bases left between them. The CDR3 loop spans 14 amino acids. Germline CDR1 SGHVS, CDR2 FNYEAQ.

The CDR3 sequence is CASILERGGADTEAFF. The CDR3 bases are TGTGCCAGCATCCTAGAGAGGGGGGGCGCAGACACTGAAGCTTTCTTT. The chain couples TRBV7-8 to TRBJ1-1, with D possibly being TRBD1 (6 bases). The length of the CDR3 is 16 residues. V dropped 7 bases and J dropped 3 bases, with 21 bases sitting between them. CDR1 and CDR2 (germline): SGHVS, FQNEAQ.

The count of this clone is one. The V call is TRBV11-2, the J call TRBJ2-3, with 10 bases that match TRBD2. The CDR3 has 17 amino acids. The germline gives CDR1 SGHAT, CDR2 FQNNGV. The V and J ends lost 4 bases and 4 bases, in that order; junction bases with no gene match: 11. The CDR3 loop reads CASSSERSSGSADTQYF. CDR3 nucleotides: TGTGCCAGCAGCTCCGAGAGGTCTAGCGGGAGCGCAGATACGCAGTATTTT.

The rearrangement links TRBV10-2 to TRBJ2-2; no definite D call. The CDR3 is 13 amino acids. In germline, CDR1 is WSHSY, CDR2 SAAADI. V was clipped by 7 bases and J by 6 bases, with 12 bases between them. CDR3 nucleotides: TGCGCCAGCACGAAGGAGTACGCCGGGGAGCTGTTTTTT. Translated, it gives CASTKEYAGELFF.